Here is one TCR beta chain with its context. This clone's antigen is unknown. No qualities accompany the bases; no much larger clone lies one base away. The data were taken from a study of blood T cell repertoires in COVID-19 (dated by TCRdb to about 2020). Regarding the study in general: Samples covering the acute and convalescent phases of COVID-19 were provided by collaborators in the United States, Italy and Spain. The prospective study material was composed of cDNA or gDNA derived from T cells, B-cell-depleted T cells, or PBMCs. Subjects who had been exposed to COVID-19, were actively infected with it, or had recovered from it provided the deeply sampled blood TCRbeta repertoires that made up the dataset. A freely available public database, intended as a resource for researchers studying the immune response to SARS-CoV-2, is where the repertoires were released. The samples were drawn from two sources: the first 160 participants of the ongoing ImmuneRACE study, and 1,000 to 1,500 subjects contributed by 6 global collaborators. A de-identified subject ID, COVID-19 status, age in years and sex were almost always included in the sample metadata. Where available, HLA class I and class II types were taken from metadata supplied by the sample provider and were not determined by assay-based typing. Findings and caveats that apply to the study as a whole: How much clinical and demographic metadata was included differed by source and by participant, and the metadata was provided uncurated.

The immunoSEQ Assay, a bias-controlled multiplex PCR, was used to amplify TCRbeta CDR3 regions from genomic DNA. Regarding the original processing steps: Nucleated cell counts per sample were estimated from amplification of reference gene primers within the assay. To quantify the absolute abundance of each unique TCRbeta CDR3 rearrangement, sequence reads were collapsed and filtered. For each sample, productive Simpson clonality was calculated as the square root of Simpson's diversity index over productive rearrangements. Not all clones reach the TCRdb copy of this immuneACCESS table, which keeps in-frame sequences only. Checked studies attribute under half of the gap to unresolved V genes and leave the rest unexplained. The V and J calls and clone size were taken over from that table, and D and trimming were inferred from the DNA. Here the sample has 95,000 to 150,000 clones; 86% occur a single time. Jointly, the top ten make up about 4.5% of the sample.

For CDR1 and CDR2, the germline V gene lists LGHNA and YSLEER. A distance of 11 bases separates the germline ends of V and J, which lose 0 bases and 6 bases respectively. The CDR3 starts with the cysteine, ends with the phenylalanine, and has 14 residues. CDR3 DNA is the only sequence kept; it has 42 bases, read in frame from the first base. Collaborating institutions collected whole blood in K2EDTA tubes following their own protocols. For TCRbeta analysis, collaborators shipped samples as frozen whole blood, isolated PBMCs, or DNA extracted from either of those sample types. This sequence was found in a man aged 40-50 years with acute or convalescent COVID-19. The sample consisted of peripheral blood. The chain is made from TRBV4-3 and TRBJ1-2, with TRBD1 perhaps the D gene, on 5 matching bases. The CDR3 amino acid sequence is: CASSQDKGVHGYTF. The DNA is as follows: TGCGCCAGCAGCCAAGATAAAGGGGTTCATGGCTACACCTTC.